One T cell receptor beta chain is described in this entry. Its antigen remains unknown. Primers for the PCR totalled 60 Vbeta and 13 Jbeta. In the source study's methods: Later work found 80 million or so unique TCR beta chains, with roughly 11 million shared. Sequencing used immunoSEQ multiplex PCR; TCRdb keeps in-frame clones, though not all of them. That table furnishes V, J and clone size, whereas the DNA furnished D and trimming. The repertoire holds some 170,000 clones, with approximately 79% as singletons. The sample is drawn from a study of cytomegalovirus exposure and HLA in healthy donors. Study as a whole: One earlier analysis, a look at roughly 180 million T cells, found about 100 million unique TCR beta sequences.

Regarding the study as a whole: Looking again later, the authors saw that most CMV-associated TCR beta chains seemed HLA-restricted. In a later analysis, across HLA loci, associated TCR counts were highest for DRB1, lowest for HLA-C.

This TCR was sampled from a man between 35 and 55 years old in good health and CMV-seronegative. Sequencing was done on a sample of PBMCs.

CDR3 nucleotide sequence: TGTGCCAGTAGTATTGGAGGGGATTGGCAAGAGACCCAGTACTTC. This encodes CASSIGGDWQETQYF. The chain recombines TRBV19 with TRBJ2-5, with D possibly TRBD2 on 6 matching bases. The V end was cut by 3 bases, the J end by 2 bases, with 13 bases between. This CDR3 is built from 15 residues. CDR1 is LNHDA, CDR2 SQIVND, per germline (reference sequence).